This T cell receptor beta chain was identified during a study of blood T cell repertoires in COVID-19. Background on the study: COVID-19 samples, acute and convalescent, were from the United States, Italy and Spain.

The table came from immunoSEQ multiplex PCR; TCRdb's copy has only in-frame clones and leaves some out. Of tens of thousands of clones listed, about nine tenths are singletons. The CDR3 runs to 15 residues. Germline V gene lookup returns CDR1 WNHNN and CDR2 SYGVQD (reference sequence). V lost 8 bases, J lost 1 base, and 10 bases stayed unmatched. Sequences were obtained from peripheral blood. This rearrangement joins TRBV10-1 to TRBJ1-1; 7 nucleotides agree with TRBD1. The sequence was obtained from a human donor in a cohort sampled during active COVID-19. CDR3 bases: TGCGCCAGCTCGACAGGGATGTGCCCGAACACTGAAGCTTTCTTT. Translation: CASSTGMCPNTEAFF.